These 22 T cell receptor beta chains were sequenced from one sample in a study of blood T cell repertoires in COVID-19. Only in-frame clones appear in the TCRdb table, and some are missing; sequencing was by immunoSEQ multiplex PCR. The profile covers about 210,000 clones, with around four fifths appearing a single time and roughly 8% taken by the ten largest. Sequencing was done on a sample of peripheral blood. The receptors come from a woman in her fifties or sixties with active or convalescent COVID-19.

The CDR3 DNA follows: TGCGCCAGTACCGGGACTAGCGTTATCGTCGGCGTCAATGAGCAGTTCTTC. Its protein is CASTGTSVIVGVNEQFF. The chain joins TRBV5-1 to TRBJ2-1; TRBD2 matches at 10 bases. This CDR3 has 17 residues. Germline V lookup: CDR1 SGHRS, CDR2 YFSETQ. V lost 8 bases to trimming and J lost 6 bases; unmatched junction nucleotides: 17.

The chain employs TRBV12-2 and TRBJ2-4; TRBD1, the D gene given by the table, was not confirmed from the DNA. TRBV12-2 is an annotated pseudogene. The CDR3 loop spans 16 amino acids. The CDR3 DNA reads as TGTGCAAGTCGCTTAGCTGCAGGTTGGGCCAAAAACATTCAGTACTTC. Amino acids: CASRLAAGWAKNIQYF.

The CDR3 nucleotides read TGTGCCAGCCACCGGGACATGAGAGCCGGCTACACCTTC. Encoded protein: CASHRDMRAGYTF. V and J are TRBV28 and TRBJ1-2, with D possibly being TRBD1 (6 bases). There are 13 residues in the CDR3. The V gene's germline CDR1 is MDHEN and CDR2 SYDVKM. Trimming took 8 bases from V and 8 from J, leaving 18 bases between them.

V is TRBV2 and J is TRBJ1-5; D gene ambiguous. Germline V CDR1 and CDR2: SNHLY, FYNNEI. This CDR3 spans 13 amino acids. Between the trimmed V and J ends, which lost 6 bases and 2 bases, there was a span of 8 bases. This CDR3 reads CASSGEGNQPQHF. Here the CDR3 DNA reads TGTGCCAGCAGCGGTGAGGGCAATCAGCCCCAGCATTTT. Supplemented by reference TRBV2 and TRBJ1-5, the full variable domain reads EPEVTQTPSHQVTQMGQEVILRCVPISNHLYFYWYRQILGQKVEFLVSFYNNEISEKSEIFDDQFSVERPDGSNFTLKIRSTKLEDSAMYFCASSGEGNQPQHFGDGTRLSIL.

J is TRBJ1-5 and V is TRBV6-5; tentatively, D is TRBD1 (5 bases). CDR1 and CDR2 from the germline V gene are MNHEY and SVGAGI. V was shortened by 6 bases and J by 7 bases, with 10 bases between the two germline ends. The CDR3 length is 12 residues. CDR3 protein: CASSLGGQPQHF. CDR3 nucleotide sequence: TGTGCCAGCAGCCTCGGGGGGCAGCCCCAGCATTTT.

This clone was recorded only once. V is TRBV6-1 and J is TRBJ1-2; 9 bases align to TRBD1. The V gene end was trimmed by 2 bases and the J gene end by 4 bases; junction bases not matched to a gene: 2. This CDR3 comprises 14 residues. The germline V gene has CDR1 MNHNS and CDR2 SASEGT. The CDR3 loop reads CASSERDRAYGYTF. DNA for the CDR3: TGTGCCAGCAGTGAACGGGACAGGGCCTATGGCTACACCTTC.

The CDR3 sequence: CASSGTGMREKLFF. DNA of the CDR3: TGTGCCAGCAGTGGGACAGGGATGCGAGAAAAACTGTTTTTT. J is TRBJ1-4 and V is TRBV2; TRBD1 agrees at 8 bases. The CDR3 totals 14 residues. Germline CDR1 and CDR2: SNHLY and FYNNEI. With 4 bases clipped from V and 8 bases from J, the junction kept 6 bases outside the gene matches. The full variable domain, with the rest looked up from reference TRBV2 and TRBJ1-4, is EPEVTQTPSHQVTQMGQEVILRCVPISNHLYFYWYRQILGQKVEFLVSFYNNEISEKSEIFDDQFSVERPDGSNFTLKIRSTKLEDSAMYFCASSGTGMREKLFFGSGTQLSVL.

This clone showed up just once. This sequence joins TRBV7-3 and TRBJ1-2; D is undetermined. The CDR3 covers 13 residues. V was cut by 5 bases and J by 8 bases, with 15 bases left in between. Germline V gives CDR1 SGHTA, CDR2 FQGTGA. CDR3: CASSNSNIRGYTF. The CDR3 DNA reads as TGTGCCAGCAGCAATTCCAATATACGGGGCTACACCTTC.

V gene TRBV11-2 combines with J gene TRBJ2-2, with 7 bases fitting TRBD2. CDR1 and CDR2 (germline): SGHAT, FQNNGV. This CDR3 has 16 amino acids. V trimming: 2 bases; J trimming: 7 bases; junction bases outside the gene matches: 10. CDR3 nucleotides: TGTGCCAGCAGCTTATGGGGCGGGAGAGACGGCGGGGAGCTGTTTTTT. It translates to CASSLWGGRDGGELFF.

V and J are TRBV5-1 and TRBJ2-2; possibly TRBD2 for D (6 bases). The length of the CDR3 is 15 residues. Germline CDR1 and CDR2: SGHRS and YFSETQ. The ends were cut back, 0 bases at V and 6 bases at J, with 12 bases in the middle. The CDR3 sequence: CASSLVSTGAGELFF. Written as DNA, the CDR3 is TGCGCCAGCAGCTTGGTGTCCACGGGGGCCGGGGAGCTGTTTTTT.

V and J are TRBV4-2 and TRBJ2-3; TRBD2 matches at 13 bases. The CDR3 totals 18 residues. Germline CDR1 reads LGHNA; CDR2 reads YNFKEQ. J gave up 2 bases and V 3 bases, and 8 bases lay outside the gene matches. Written as DNA, the CDR3 is TGTGCCAGCAGCCACGACGGGACTAGCGGGGTGAACACAGATACGCAGTATTTT. It encodes CASSHDGTSGVNTDTQYF.

This chain links TRBV5-1 with TRBJ1-6, with 9 bases that match TRBD1. Per germline, CDR1 SGHRS and CDR2 YFSETQ. V shed 0 bases, J shed 10 bases, and the junction held 11 bases outside the gene matches. CDR3 length: 17 amino acids. CDR3 DNA sequence: TGCGCCAGCAGCTTGGCCGAGGGACAGGGAGAAATATCACCCCTCCACTTT. Its protein product is CASSLAEGQGEISPLHF.

The gene calls are TRBV3-1 (or the pseudogene TRBV3-2) and TRBJ2-5, with 14 bases lining up with TRBD2. This CDR3 has 18 amino acids. V dropped 2 bases and J dropped 3; count of bases not matched to a gene: 8. Germline assignment: CDR1 LGHDT and CDR2 YNNKEL (reference sequence). CDR3 sequence reads: CASSQLIGLAGGKETQYF. CDR3 coding DNA: TGTGCCAGCAGCCAACTGATTGGACTAGCGGGGGGTAAAGAGACCCAGTACTTC.

This chain connects TRBV19 to TRBJ1-2; 7 bases are a match to TRBD1. The CDR3 runs 12 residues. Germline lookup yields CDR1 LNHDA and CDR2 SQIVND (reference sequence). This CDR3 is CVSGQAGYGYTF. The CDR3 DNA is TGTGTGTCCGGACAGGCGGGCTATGGCTACACCTTC. The full variable domain, completed using reference TRBV19 and TRBJ1-2, is DGGITQSPKYLFRKEGQNVTLSCEQNLNHDAMYWYRQDPGQGLRLIYYSQIVNDFQKGDIAEGYSVSREKKESFPLTVTSAQKNPTAFYLCVSGQAGYGYTFGSGTRLTVV.

This chain joins TRBV19 and TRBJ2-1; the D is unclear. This CDR3 spans 15 amino acids. V was trimmed by 5 bases and J by 4 bases, leaving 15 bases between them. CDR1 is LNHDA and CDR2 is SQIVND in the germline V gene (reference sequence). The CDR3 here is CASSSTLGFYNEQFF. CDR3 bases: TGTGCCAGTAGTTCCACCCTGGGCTTTTACAATGAGCAGTTCTTC. The full variable domain, with the rest looked up from reference TRBV19 and TRBJ2-1, is DGGITQSPKYLFRKEGQNVTLSCEQNLNHDAMYWYRQDPGQGLRLIYYSQIVNDFQKGDIAEGYSVSREKKESFPLTVTSAQKNPTAFYLCASSSTLGFYNEQFFGPGTRLTVL.

This rearrangement joins TRBV11-3 to TRBJ2-7; D remains unclear. Germline CDR1 and CDR2: SGHNT and YENEEA. CDR3 length: 15 amino acids. Trimming removed 1 base at V and 1 base at J, with 11 bases between. The chain's CDR3 is CASSLVSVRSYEQYV. DNA of the CDR3: TGTGCCAGCAGCTTAGTATCGGTCAGGTCCTACGAGCAGTACGTC.

This chain links TRBV29-1 with TRBJ2-1, with TRBD2 matching 11 bases. V shed 4 bases, J shed 10 bases, and the junction held 6 bases outside the gene matches. CDR3 length equals 13 residues. Germline V gene sequence: CDR1 SQVTM, CDR2 ANQGSEA. The CDR3 here is CSVGSGRAREQFF. The CDR3 DNA is TGCAGCGTTGGTAGCGGGAGGGCCCGGGAGCAGTTCTTC.

V and J are TRBV2 and TRBJ1-5, with TRBD1 matching 7 bases. The CDR3 covers 13 residues. V lost 8 bases, J lost 6 bases, and 7 bases stayed unmatched. Germline lookup yields CDR1 SNHLY and CDR2 FYNNEI. For the CDR3, the DNA is TGTGCCAGCGGAGGAGACAGGGTTCAGCCCCAGCATTTT. Amino acid sequence: CASGGDRVQPQHF. Based on the CDR3 plus reference TRBV2 and TRBJ1-5, the full variable domain is EPEVTQTPSHQVTQMGQEVILRCVPISNHLYFYWYRQILGQKVEFLVSFYNNEISEKSEIFDDQFSVERPDGSNFTLKIRSTKLEDSAMYFCASGGDRVQPQHFGDGTRLSIL.

This chain links TRBV5-1 with TRBJ2-1, with 10 bases identical to TRBD2. Looked up from germline, CDR1 is SGHRS and CDR2 is YFSETQ. V lost 2 bases, J lost 7 bases, and 6 bases stayed unmatched. The CDR3 length is 15 residues. CDR3 coding DNA: TGCGCCAGCAGCTTCAGCGGGGGGGCCGGAAATGAGCAGTTCTTC. Its protein product is CASSFSGGAGNEQFF.

The J gene is TRBJ1-2, the V gene TRBV10-1, with 8 positions matching TRBD1. CDR1 and CDR2 from the germline V gene are WNHNN and SYGVQD (reference sequence). This CDR3 comprises 16 residues. Trimming at V came to 0 bases and at J to 6 bases, leaving 9 bases not matched to a gene. CDR3 nucleotide sequence: TGCGCCAGCAGTGAGTCGAGACAGGGGACTTGGGATGGCTACACCTTC. It yields the protein CASSESRQGTWDGYTF.

This clone has more than one count but fewer than ten. The CDR3 reads CASSGNGLAVAYNEQFF. The CDR3 nucleotides read TGTGCCAGCAGCGGGAATGGACTAGCGGTTGCCTACAATGAGCAGTTCTTC. The chain employs TRBV13 and TRBJ2-1, with TRBD2 identical over 10 bases. CDR3 length: 17 residues. Germline CDR1 and CDR2: PRHDT and FYEKMQ (reference sequence). J lost 2 bases, V lost 5 bases, and 9 bases had no gene match.

The J gene is TRBJ1-4, the V gene TRBV19; D call uncertain. V was pared by 3 bases and J by 4 bases, with 12 bases between. CDR1 and CDR2 from the germline V gene are LNHDA and SQIVND (reference sequence). This CDR3 has 15 amino acids. CDR3 region: CASSILRGLNEKLFF. In DNA form, the CDR3 reads TGTGCCAGTAGTATTCTGCGAGGGCTTAATGAAAAACTGTTTTTT.